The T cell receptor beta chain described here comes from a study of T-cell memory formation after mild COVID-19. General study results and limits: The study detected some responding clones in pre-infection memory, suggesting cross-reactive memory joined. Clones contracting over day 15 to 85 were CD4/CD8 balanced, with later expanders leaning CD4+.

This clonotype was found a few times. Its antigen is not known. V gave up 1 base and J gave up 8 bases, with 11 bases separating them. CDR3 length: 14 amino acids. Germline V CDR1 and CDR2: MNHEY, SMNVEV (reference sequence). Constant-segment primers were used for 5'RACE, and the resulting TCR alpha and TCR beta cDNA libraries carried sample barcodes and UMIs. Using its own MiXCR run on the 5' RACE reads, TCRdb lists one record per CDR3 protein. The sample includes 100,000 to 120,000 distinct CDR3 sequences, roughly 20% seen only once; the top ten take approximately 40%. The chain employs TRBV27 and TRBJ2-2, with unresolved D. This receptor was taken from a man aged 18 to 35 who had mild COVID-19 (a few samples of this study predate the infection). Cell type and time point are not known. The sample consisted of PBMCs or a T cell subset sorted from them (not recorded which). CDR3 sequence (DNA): TGTGCCAGCAGTTTATTTGCCCTGGCTGGGGAGCTGTTTTTT. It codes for CASSLFALAGELFF.